The clone carrying this T cell receptor (beta chain) was detected once. Enrollees, roughly 18 to 89 years old, lived in 20 to 25 US areas. This sample was included in a study of blood T cell repertoires in COVID-19. At the level of the study: Donors in Cohort 3 counted as recovered after two negative PCRs, clearance, or symptom resolution. Sample material is recorded as cDNA or gDNA derived from T cells, B-cell-depleted T cells, or PBMCs.

Sequenced by immunoSEQ multiplex PCR; TCRdb stores in-frame clones only, minus some. The repertoire includes under 150,000 clones, over 75% of them detected once, and approximately 4% sits in the top ten. CDR3 size: 14 residues. V gave up 3 bases and J gave up 6 bases; unmatched junction bases: 1. Germline lookup yields CDR1 SGHNT and CDR2 YYREEE (reference sequence). Sequencing was done on a sample of PBMCs or T cells enriched from blood (not recorded which). The chain couples TRBV5-4 to TRBJ2-7, with 15 nucleotides matching TRBD2. This clonotype was sampled from a man aged 45-65 years in a cohort exposed to, infected with or recovered from COVID-19 (not recorded which). CDR3 protein: CASSWGLAGGEQYF. CDR3 bases: TGTGCCAGCAGCTGGGGACTAGCGGGGGGCGAGCAGTACTTC.